A single sample is the source of the 9 T cell receptor beta chains below, sequenced in a study of shared clonotypes between healthy human individuals. Using immunoSEQ multiplex PCR, the repertoire was profiled, and TCRdb retains in-frame clones only, with some absent. Of about 680,000 clones listed, approximately 73% were seen once; the top ten hold around 1.7%. Specimen: memory CD4+ T cells sorted from blood. The subset: CD45RA-negative fraction. These receptors were obtained from a woman in her twenties or thirties in good health.

The chain is built from TRBV30 and TRBJ2-2; D call uncertain. Germline V gene lookup returns CDR1 GTSNPN and CDR2 SVGIG (reference sequence). There are 11 residues in the CDR3. V was shortened by 5 bases and J by 9 bases, with 10 bases between the two germline ends. In DNA, the CDR3 is TGTGCCTGGGCCCGTGATAGGGAGCTGTTTTTT. The encoded protein is CAWARDRELFF.

The gene calls are TRBV6-5 and TRBJ2-7, with TRBD1 identical over 11 bases. The ends lost 5 bases at V and 4 bases at J; junction bases unmatched: 7. Germline CDR1 is MNHEY and CDR2 is SVGAGI. This CDR3 is 15 amino acids long. CDR3 in amino acids: CASSQDRGRVYEQYF. The CDR3 bases are TGTGCCAGCAGTCAGGACAGGGGGCGGGTATACGAGCAGTACTTC.

Regarding this clone: The identical CDR3 is also encoded by other nucleotide sequences in the sample. The chain joins TRBV28 to TRBJ2-7; D possibly matches TRBD1 or TRBD2 (6 bases each). This CDR3 is built from 15 residues. CDR1 is MDHEN and CDR2 is SYDVKM in the germline V gene. V lost 8 bases and J lost 7, with 24 bases in between. In DNA, the CDR3 is TGTGCCAGCTCCCTCGGGGGCAGGGCCCCTCGGGAGCAGTACTTC. The encoded protein is CASSLGGRAPREQYF.

About this clone itself: The identical CDR3 is also encoded by other nucleotide sequences in the sample. CDR3 DNA: TGTGCCAGCAGTCCCACGGTGAACACTGAAGCTTTCTTT. This gives the protein CASSPTVNTEAFF. The rearrangement joins TRBV6-6 to TRBJ1-1; D is unresolved. The CDR3 runs to 13 residues. The V end was cut by 5 bases, the J end by 0 bases, with 7 bases between. Per germline, CDR1 MNHNY and CDR2 SVGAGI (reference sequence).

This chain links TRBV21-1 with TRBJ2-7; the table calls TRBD2, which could not be checked here. TRBV21-1 is assigned pseudogene status. This CDR3 contains 15 residues. The CDR3, as DNA: TGTGCCAGCAGGCCTAACCGGGAAATATACTACGAGCAGTACTTC. Translated: CASRPNREIYYEQYF.

V is TRBV6-1 and J is TRBJ1-5, with a weak D call TRBD1 (6 bases). This CDR3 spans 15 amino acids. V was clipped by 5 bases and J by 2 bases, with 13 bases between them. The germline V gene encodes CDR1 MNHNS and CDR2 SASEGT. The CDR3 loop is CASSPGGAGNQPQHF. Here the CDR3 DNA reads TGTGCCAGCAGTCCCGGGGGCGCGGGCAATCAGCCCCAGCATTTT.

The chain uses TRBV5-4 and TRBJ2-3; D is undetermined. The CDR3 contains 13 residues. Trimming shortened V by 2 bases and J by 4 bases, and 8 bases separated the two germline ends. CDR1 is SGHNT and CDR2 is YYREEE in the germline V gene (reference sequence). Here the CDR3 reads CASSLNAADTQYF. The CDR3 DNA is TGTGCCAGCAGCTTAAACGCGGCAGATACGCAGTATTTT.

This clone has a count of ten or more. A junction end diverges from the germline sequence, so it may reflect a read error. The V gene is TRBV7-9, the J gene TRBJ1-1; D not certain. This CDR3 is built from 13 residues. The germline CDR1 and CDR2 sequences are SEHNR and FQNEAQ (reference sequence). CDR3 protein: CASTLVMNTEAFF. In nucleotides, the CDR3 is TGTGCCAGCACCTTAGTGATGAACACTGAAGCTTTCTTT.

V gene TRBV7-6 combines with J gene TRBJ1-4; 9 positions agree with TRBD1. There are 14 residues in the CDR3. Germline V CDR1 and CDR2: SGHVS, FNYEAQ. J lost 8 bases, V lost 5 bases, and 6 bases had no gene match. CDR3 nucleotide sequence: TGTGCCAGCAGCATAGGACAGGGGCCGGAAAAACTGTTTTTT. Protein: CASSIGQGPEKLFF.